This TCR beta chain was observed in a study of OX40 agonist ivuxolimab in advanced cancers. Exclusion of a patient followed from autoimmune disease history or systemic immunosuppression. The germline gives CDR1 GTSNPN, CDR2 SVGIG (reference sequence). The CDR3 has 15 residues. The V gene lost 2 bases and the J gene lost 2 bases, with 16 bases spanning the gap. TCRdb keeps only in-frame clones here, not all; method: immunoSEQ multiplex PCR. The sample consists of roughly 79,000 clones, more than 80% of them appearing once. The source material was CD4+ or CD8+ T cells sorted from blood, sampled in a trial of the OX40 agonist ivuxolimab. This TCR was recovered from an adult with an advanced solid tumor such as melanoma, head and neck, liver or kidney cancer. The rearrangement links TRBV30 to TRBJ2-7; the D gene is possibly TRBD1 (5 bases). As DNA, the CDR3 is TGTGCCTGGAGTTTAAGAGGCAGGGTGGCCTACGAGCAGTACTTC. It encodes CAWSLRGRVAYEQYF.